The 16 T cell receptor beta chains given below trace back to one sample, sequenced in a study of cytomegalovirus exposure and HLA in healthy donors. PCR employed 60 Vbeta and 13 Jbeta primers. Libraries were prepared by immunoSEQ multiplex PCR; TCRdb keeps only in-frame clonotypes and omits some of them. The sample shows about 170,000 clones, around three quarters of them seen only once. Sequences were obtained from PBMCs. The receptors were sampled from a woman aged 50 to 60 in good health and CMV-seronegative.

This clone was picked up a small number of times. The gene calls are TRBV19 and TRBJ2-3; 13 nucleotides line up with TRBD2. Germline CDR1 is LNHDA and CDR2 is SQIVND (reference sequence). The CDR3 is 15 amino acids. Losses at the gene ends were 7 bases for V and 6 bases for J; bases not matched to a gene: 7. The CDR3 coding sequence is TGTGCCAGTACCAAACTAGCGGGGGGGAAGGATACGCAGTATTTT. Translating gives CASTKLAGGKDTQYF. Full variable domain (rest looked up from reference TRBV19 and TRBJ2-3): DGGITQSPKYLFRKEGQNVTLSCEQNLNHDAMYWYRQDPGQGLRLIYYSQIVNDFQKGDIAEGYSVSREKKESFPLTVTSAQKNPTAFYLCASTKLAGGKDTQYFGPGTRLTVL.

The chain uses TRBV27 and TRBJ2-7; 10 positions match TRBD1. From germline, CDR1 is MNHEY and CDR2 SMNVEV (reference sequence). The trim removed 8 bases at V and 3 bases at J, leaving 10 bases unmatched. The CDR3 extends over 15 amino acids. This CDR3 is CASYSPGQGNYEQYF. DNA for the CDR3: TGTGCCAGCTACTCGCCGGGACAGGGGAACTACGAGCAGTACTTC.

The chain employs TRBV13 and TRBJ1-6; TRBD1 agrees at 9 bases. The CDR3 spans 14 residues. Per germline, CDR1 PRHDT and CDR2 FYEKMQ (reference sequence). The junction had 2 bases not matched to a gene; V was cut back by 3 bases and J by 8 bases. This chain's CDR3 is CASSFWTGDSPLHF. The CDR3 bases are TGTGCCAGCAGCTTCTGGACAGGGGATTCACCCCTCCACTTT.

The rearrangement uses TRBV29-1 and TRBJ2-1, with 8 bases lining up with TRBD1. Trimming at V came to 7 bases and at J to 9 bases, leaving 8 bases not matched to a gene. The length of the CDR3 is 12 residues. Germline V gene data show CDR1 as SQVTM and CDR2 as ANQGSEA. The CDR3 nucleotides read TGCAGCGGGGGACAGGCCCTGGGTGAGCAGTTCTTC. This encodes CSGGQALGEQFF.

The chain has TRBV7-2 and TRBJ2-7, with TRBD2 as a possible D gene (6 bases). Germline V CDR1 and CDR2: SGHTA, FQGNSA. This CDR3 has 13 residues. Trimming pared 4 bases from V and 7 bases from J, leaving 14 bases between. The CDR3: CASSSAGGLEQYF. The CDR3 DNA reads TGTGCCAGCAGCTCCGCCGGGGGTTTGGAGCAGTACTTC.

The chain has TRBV7-2 and TRBJ1-1; D not certain. CDR3 size: 12 residues. Trimming took off 1 base at V and 8 bases at J, with 8 bases between the two ends. Germline CDR1 reads SGHTA; CDR2 reads FQGNSA. CDR3 sequence (DNA): TGTGCCAGCAGCTTAGGTAGTTGGGAAGCTTTCTTT. This gives the protein CASSLGSWEAFF.

The chain has TRBV19 and TRBJ2-7; 8 bases are a match to TRBD1. Germline CDR1 LNHDA, CDR2 SQIVND (reference sequence). CDR3 length: 12 residues. Trimming removed 10 bases from V and 3 bases from J; junction bases left unmatched: 5. CDR3 loop: CATRQGSYEQYF. The CDR3 coding sequence is TGTGCCACCAGACAGGGGAGCTACGAGCAGTACTTC.

The V gene is TRBV11-3, the J gene TRBJ2-2; 11 bases are a match to TRBD1. The V gene end was trimmed by 4 bases and the J gene end by 5 bases; junction bases not matched to a gene: 6. Germline assignment: CDR1 SGHNT and CDR2 YENEEA. This CDR3 has 16 amino acids. The chain's CDR3 is CASSYRTGGRTGELFF. In DNA, the CDR3 is TGTGCCAGCAGCTATCGGACAGGGGGCCGGACCGGGGAGCTGTTTTTT.

This clone showed up just once. The genes are TRBV28 and TRBJ1-4; a weak D match, TRBD1 (6 bases). V lost 2 bases and J 4 bases, leaving 14 bases between the germline ends. Germline V lookup: CDR1 MDHEN, CDR2 SYDVKM. There are 16 residues in the CDR3. The CDR3 reads CASSLPRTALNEKLFF. CDR3 coding DNA: TGTGCCAGCAGTTTACCCCGGACAGCACTTAATGAAAAACTGTTTTTT.

V is TRBV5-6 and J is TRBJ2-7; TRBD1 is a possible D gene (8 bases). CDR1 and CDR2 (germline): SGHDT, YYEEEE. This CDR3 has 16 residues. V was shortened by 4 bases and J by 5 bases, with 22 bases between the two germline ends. The CDR3 loop is CASSPPTGGVKDEQYF. The CDR3 coding sequence is TGTGCCAGCAGCCCCCCAACAGGGGGGGTCAAGGACGAGCAGTACTTC.

The CDR3 region has the DNA TGCGCCAGCAGCCAAGAACGACAGGGGATGGGGGAAAAACTGTTTTTT. Its translation: CASSQERQGMGEKLFF. The chain uses TRBV4-1 and TRBJ1-4; 8 nucleotides match TRBD1. The CDR3 contains 16 residues. With 0 bases clipped from V and 8 bases from J, the junction kept 8 bases outside the gene matches. Germline loops: CDR1 MGHRA, CDR2 YSYEKL.

J is TRBJ2-1 and V is TRBV28, with D perhaps matching TRBD2 (6 bases). CDR3 size: 16 residues. V shed 5 bases and J shed 8 bases, with 22 bases lying between them. CDR1 and CDR2 (germline): MDHEN, SYDVKM. In DNA form, the CDR3 reads TGTGCCAGCAGTCCCCCCGCCGGACGAGGAGGGGATGAGCAGTTCTTC. Translating gives CASSPPAGRGGDEQFF.

Notes on this clone: An end of the junction does not agree with germline; a read error may underlie this. The chain is built from TRBV7-9 and TRBJ2-7; D possibly corresponds to TRBD2 (5 bases). The germline gives CDR1 SEHNR, CDR2 FQNEAQ (reference sequence). This CDR3 region has 13 residues. DNA of the CDR3: TGTTCCAGCAGCTTACCCCCGGGATACGAGCAGTACTTC. The encoded protein is CSSSLPPGYEQYF.

The chain employs TRBV7-2 and TRBJ1-4; TRBD1 aligns across 7 bases. The CDR3 is 15 amino acids. The germline V gene encodes CDR1 SGHTA and CDR2 FQGNSA. V lost 3 bases and J lost 7; bases outside the gene matches: 8. The CDR3 is CASSLGHRGGEKLFF. The CDR3 coding sequence is TGTGCCAGCAGCTTGGGCCACAGGGGAGGTGAAAAACTGTTTTTT.

This chain uses TRBV4-3 with TRBJ2-7; 9 bases agree with TRBD2. Germline V CDR1 and CDR2: LGHNA, YSLEER. V dropped 0 bases and J dropped 4; count of bases not matched to a gene: 4. This CDR3 has 15 residues. CDR3: CASSQELAGTYEQYF. Here the CDR3 DNA reads TGCGCCAGCAGCCAAGAGCTAGCGGGGACATACGAGCAGTACTTC.

V and J are TRBV5-6 and TRBJ2-7; maybe TRBD1 (6 bases). Germline lookup yields CDR1 SGHDT and CDR2 YYEEEE. This CDR3 has 13 amino acids. Trimming stripped 4 bases from V and 1 base from J, with 9 bases between. The CDR3 coding sequence is TGTGCCAGCAGCCCCGGACAGTCCTACGAGCAGTACTTC. Translation: CASSPGQSYEQYF.